Below are 25 T cell receptor beta chains sequenced from a single sample in a study of OX40 agonist ivuxolimab in advanced cancers. The assay was immunoSEQ multiplex PCR, and TCRdb's table has in-frame clones only and misses some. The table lists some 60,000 clones, about 85% of them singletons. The input for sequencing was CD4+ or CD8+ T cells sorted from blood, taken in a trial of the OX40 agonist ivuxolimab. The source is an adult with an advanced solid tumor such as melanoma, head and neck, liver or kidney cancer.

V is TRBV5-1 and J is TRBJ1-2; D unresolved. The germline CDR1 and CDR2 sequences are SGHRS and YFSETQ. The CDR3 covers 14 residues. V shed 4 bases and J shed 4 bases, with 14 bases lying between them. CDR3 DNA: TGCGCCAGCAGCCCCGGGAGGGTGGGCTATGGCTACACCTTC. As protein: CASSPGRVGYGYTF.

The chain employs TRBV14 and TRBJ2-3, with a weak D call TRBD1 (6 bases). The CDR3 is 21 amino acids. The germline CDR1 and CDR2 sequences are SGHDN and FVKESK. V was cut by 1 base and J by 0 bases, with 26 bases left in between. The CDR3 is CASSQGYRALWSEPSTDTQYF. CDR3 in DNA: TGTGCCAGCAGCCAAGGATACAGGGCGCTCTGGTCCGAGCCTAGCACAGATACGCAGTATTTT. Supplemented by reference TRBV14 and TRBJ2-3, the full variable domain reads EAGVTQFPSHSVIEKGQTVTLRCDPISGHDNLYWYRRVMGKEIKFLLHFVKESKQDESGMPNNRFLAERTGGTYSTLKVQPAELEDSGVYFCASSQGYRALWSEPSTDTQYFGPGTRLTVL.

The chain links TRBV29-1 to TRBJ1-1, with D possibly TRBD1 on 5 matching bases. V lost 7 bases, J lost 1 base, and 7 bases lay in between. Germline V gives CDR1 SQVTM, CDR2 ANQGSEA. This CDR3 contains 11 residues. The CDR3 reads CSGGGNTEAFF. CDR3 DNA: TGCAGCGGCGGGGGGAACACTGAAGCTTTCTTT.

This chain links TRBV18 with TRBJ1-5, with D possibly TRBD1 on 6 matching bases. V was shortened by 6 bases and J by 3 bases, with 12 bases between the two germline ends. The germline gives CDR1 KGHSH, CDR2 LQKENI. CDR3 length equals 14 residues. The CDR3 nucleotides are TGTGCCAGCTCTCAGGGGACCGCCAATCAGCCCCAGCATTTT. It is translated as CASSQGTANQPQHF.

This clone was seen more than once but under ten times. This chain joins TRBV7-9 and TRBJ1-6, with TRBD1 as a possible D gene (5 bases). CDR1 is SEHNR and CDR2 is FQNEAQ in the germline V gene (reference sequence). Trimming stripped 6 bases from V and 9 bases from J, with 15 bases between. CDR3 length: 14 amino acids. CDR3 sequence (DNA): TGTGCCAGCAGTAAAGACAGCGGGGGTTCACCCCTCCACTTT. Amino acid sequence: CASSKDSGGSPLHF.

About this clone: This sample includes further DNA sequences coding for the same CDR3. V and J are TRBV9 and TRBJ1-1; TRBD1 might be the D (6 bases). The CDR3 has 18 amino acids. The V and J ends lost 3 bases and 0 bases respectively, with 21 bases between them. The germline gives CDR1 SGDLS, CDR2 YYNGEE. The CDR3 DNA reads TGTGCCAGCAGCGCAGGATCACAAGGGGGTAGGTTGAACACTGAAGCTTTCTTT. As protein: CASSAGSQGGRLNTEAFF. Full variable domain (rest looked up from reference TRBV9 and TRBJ1-1): DSGVTQTPKHLITATGQRVTLRCSPRSGDLSVYWYQQSLDQGLQFLIQYYNGEERAKGNILERFSAQQFPDLHSELNLSSLELGDSALYFCASSAGSQGGRLNTEAFFGQGTRLTVV.

The chain has TRBV27 and TRBJ1-5, with D possibly TRBD1 on 6 matching bases. Germline V gives CDR1 MNHEY, CDR2 SMNVEV (reference sequence). V was cut by 4 bases and J by 6 bases, with 13 bases left in between. This CDR3 is built from 14 residues. CDR3 residues: CASSSGARGQPQHF. The DNA for the CDR3 is TGTGCCAGCAGTTCGGGGGCCAGGGGTCAGCCCCAGCATTTT.

The rearrangement uses TRBV5-1 and TRBJ1-5, with D uncertain. Trimming removed 0 bases at V and 3 bases at J, with 4 bases between. Germline CDR1 and CDR2: SGHRS and YFSETQ. There are 13 residues in the CDR3. CDR3 region: CASSLEINQPQHF. The CDR3 coding sequence is TGCGCCAGCAGCTTGGAGATCAATCAGCCCCAGCATTTT.

This chain connects TRBV29-1 to TRBJ2-5; 10 bases align to TRBD1. V gave up 4 bases and J gave up 4 bases; unmatched junction bases: 0. The CDR3 totals 12 residues. Germline assignment: CDR1 SQVTM and CDR2 ANQGSEA. The CDR3 sequence is CSVGDRGETQYF. DNA of the CDR3: TGCAGCGTTGGGGACAGGGGAGAGACCCAGTACTTC. The full variable domain, rest sourced from reference TRBV29-1 and TRBJ2-5, is SAVISQKPSRDICQRGTSLTIQCQVDSQVTMMFWYRQQPGQSLTLIATANQGSEATYESGFVIDKFPISRPNLTFSTLTVSNMSPEDSSIYLCSVGDRGETQYFGPGTRLLVL.

V usage is TRBV25-1 and J usage is TRBJ2-3; 7 bases are a match to TRBD2. Germline trimming cut 8 bases from V and 1 base from J; bases unmatched to any gene: 12. This CDR3 is 16 amino acids long. From germline, CDR1 is MGHDK and CDR2 SYGVNS. The CDR3 region has the DNA TGTGCCAGCGGGGAGCGGGGACCCTATGGCACAGATACGCAGTATTTT. This encodes CASGERGPYGTDTQYF.

The CDR3 DNA follows: TGTGCCAGCAGCCTTACCAGGGGCACTGAAGCTTTCTTT. It codes for CASSLTRGTEAFF. This chain links TRBV7-9 with TRBJ1-1; D is possibly TRBD1 (6 bases). The V gene's germline CDR1 is SEHNR and CDR2 FQNEAQ (reference sequence). The CDR3 is 13 amino acids. V was trimmed by 5 bases and J by 4 bases, leaving 11 bases between them.

The chain links TRBV19 to TRBJ2-2; perhaps TRBD1 as D (7 bases). Germline loops: CDR1 LNHDA, CDR2 SQIVND (reference sequence). This CDR3 has 15 amino acids. Trimming removed 2 bases from V and 4 bases from J, with 11 bases in between. The CDR3 DNA is TGTGCCAGTAGTATAAGGCAGGGGGGCACCGGGGAGCTGTTTTTT. Its translation: CASSIRQGGTGELFF.

The rearrangement uses TRBV6-5 and TRBJ2-2; 8 bases match TRBD2. The length of the CDR3 is 16 residues. Germline values: CDR1 MNHEY, CDR2 SVGAGI. With 4 bases clipped from V and 7 bases from J, the junction kept 11 bases outside the gene matches. The CDR3 nucleotides are TGTGCCAGCAGTTCTCTCCCCGGGGGGGCTGGCGGGGAGCTGTTTTTT. Protein sequence: CASSSLPGGAGGELFF.

The chain uses TRBV28 and TRBJ1-6; D gene unclear. The length of the CDR3 is 22 residues. Germline assignment: CDR1 MDHEN and CDR2 SYDVKM. V was clipped by 0 bases and J by 2 bases, with 26 bases between them. CDR3 sequence: CASSLWGSIGVGPNPYNSPLHF. Written as DNA, the CDR3 is TGTGCCAGCAGTTTATGGGGCAGCATTGGGGTAGGTCCGAATCCCTATAATTCACCCCTCCACTTT. Full variable domain (remainder filled in from reference TRBV28 and TRBJ1-6): DVKVTQSSRYLVKRTGEKVFLECVQDMDHENMFWYRQDPGLGLRLIYFSYDVKMKEKGDIPEGYSVSREKKERFSLILESASTNQTSMYLCASSLWGSIGVGPNPYNSPLHFGNGTRLTVT.

V usage is TRBV6-1 and J usage is TRBJ1-1; D might be TRBD1 (5 bases). The V end lost 8 bases, the J end lost 1 base, and 8 bases lay between the germline ends. CDR3 length: 12 residues. Germline-derived CDR1 and CDR2 are MNHNS and SASEGT. The CDR3 nucleotides read TGTGCCAGCGAGAGGGGGAACACTGAAGCTTTCTTT. Amino acids: CASERGNTEAFF.

The chain recombines TRBV6-1 with TRBJ2-2; 7 bases match TRBD2. The V and J ends lost 8 bases and 4 bases, in that order; junction bases with no gene match: 10. The CDR3 length is 15 residues. The germline V gene has CDR1 MNHNS and CDR2 SASEGT. The CDR3 loop reads CASGAGRVTTGELFF. CDR3 DNA: TGTGCCAGCGGGGCAGGGAGGGTGACCACCGGGGAGCTGTTTTTT.

The chain uses TRBV6-1 and TRBJ1-1; D not certain. In germline, CDR1 is MNHNS, CDR2 SASEGT. Trimming removed 4 bases at V and 1 base at J, with 13 bases between. The CDR3 runs 15 residues. CDR3 nucleotides: TGTGCCAGCAGTGTTGAATATTGGGGGAACACTGAAGCTTTCTTT. This encodes CASSVEYWGNTEAFF.

The rearrangement links TRBV5-1 to TRBJ2-3, with a weak D call TRBD1 (6 bases). Per the germline V gene, CDR1 is SGHRS and CDR2 is YFSETQ. V was clipped by 0 bases and J by 4 bases, with 18 bases between them. The CDR3 consists of 17 residues. CDR3 region: CASSLVLGAIVADTQYF. DNA of the CDR3: TGCGCCAGCAGCTTGGTATTGGGGGCCATTGTGGCAGATACGCAGTATTTT.

The CDR3 coding sequence is TGTGCCAGCAGACCATGGACAGCTTTCTATGGCTACACCTTC. Encoded protein: CASRPWTAFYGYTF. The chain recombines TRBV6-5 with TRBJ1-2, with D maybe TRBD1 (6 bases). Trimming left V 6 bases short and J 4 bases short, with 15 bases between. CDR1 and CDR2 (germline): MNHEY, SVGAGI. CDR3 length: 14 amino acids.

The chain couples TRBV19 to TRBJ1-2; 7 nucleotides line up with TRBD1. The CDR3 runs 16 residues. The V and J ends lost 9 bases and 4 bases, in that order; junction bases with no gene match: 17. Germline loops: CDR1 LNHDA, CDR2 SQIVND (reference sequence). The CDR3 bases are TGTGCCAGCCAAAACCCTGCACAGGGGCCCATCTATGGCTACACCTTC. It codes for CASQNPAQGPIYGYTF.

The chain carries TRBV29-1 and TRBJ1-4; D perhaps matches TRBD1 (5 bases). Trimming took off 5 bases at V and 5 bases at J, with 15 bases between the two ends. The CDR3 is 14 amino acids. The germline V gene encodes CDR1 SQVTM and CDR2 ANQGSEA. CDR3 DNA: TGCAGCGTTTCAGGGAGAGTCGGCAATGAAAAACTGTTTTTT. As protein: CSVSGRVGNEKLFF.

The chain uses TRBV18 and TRBJ1-1; 11 bases agree with TRBD1. The CDR3 spans 14 residues. CDR1 KGHSH and CDR2 LQKENI come from the germline V gene. With 7 bases clipped from V and 5 bases from J, the junction kept 6 bases outside the gene matches. For the CDR3, the DNA is TGTGCCAGCTACGGGGACAGGGGGGGTACTGAAGCTTTCTTT. Encoded protein: CASYGDRGGTEAFF. Variable domain in full (rest from reference TRBV18 and TRBJ1-1): NAGVMQNPRHLVRRRGQEARLRCSPMKGHSHVYWYRQLPEEGLKFMVYLQKENIIDESGMPKERFSAEFPKEGPSILRIQQVVRGDSAAYFCASYGDRGGTEAFFGQGTRLTVV.

This chain uses TRBV29-1 with TRBJ2-3, with D perhaps matching TRBD2 (5 bases). Germline CDR1 reads SQVTM; CDR2 reads ANQGSEA. The CDR3 runs to 13 residues. This chain's CDR3 is CSERELRTDTQYF. The CDR3 nucleotides read TGCAGTGAGAGGGAACTCCGCACAGATACGCAGTATTTT.

J is TRBJ1-6 and V is TRBV6-5, with D tentatively TRBD1 (5 bases). Germline CDR1 MNHEY, CDR2 SVGAGI. The V end lost 10 bases, the J end lost 4 bases, and 11 bases lay between the germline ends. The CDR3 has 13 amino acids. CDR3 nucleotides: TGTGCCATCCGGGACGGGTATAATTCACCCCTCCACTTT. It is translated as CAIRDGYNSPLHF.

This clone showed up just a few times. The rearrangement uses TRBV30 and TRBJ1-5; 7 bases agree with TRBD1. The V gene's germline CDR1 is GTSNPN and CDR2 SVGIG (reference sequence). J lost 9 bases, V lost 3 bases, and 11 bases had no gene match. CDR3 size: 14 residues. The chain's CDR3 is CAWSGDTRGVPQHF. The DNA for the CDR3 is TGTGCCTGGAGCGGGGACACCAGGGGGGTGCCCCAGCATTTT.